The 16 T cell receptor beta chains in this list originate from one sample, sequenced in a study of CD8 T cells in ankylosing spondylitis. MiXCR, applied by TCRdb to the 5' RACE reads, yields one record per CDR3 protein. The table lists approximately 12,000 distinct CDR3 sequences, around 2.8% of them singletons. The source material was blood, either unsorted or a sorted T cell fraction (not recorded which). Every receptor here comes from a male donor with ankylosing spondylitis or in good health (not recorded which).

Remarks on this clonotype: Here the CDR3 omits its conserved ending phenylalanine or tryptophan, so a read error is the likely source. Because the CDR3's place on the DNA is in doubt, the DNA is left out and the CDR3 is given as listed by TCRdb. V usage is TRBV9 and J usage is TRBJ2-5. Germline V gene data show CDR1 as SGDLS and CDR2 as YYNGEE. The CDR3 region is 15 residues in length, termini included. CDR3: CASSVVYSFRETQSL.

This clonotype is judged medium-sized. The V and J genes are TRBV9 and TRBJ2-1; D is uncertain. From germline, CDR1 is SGDLS and CDR2 YYNGEE. Trimming cost V 0 bases and J 4 bases, with 5 bases left between them. The CDR3 contains 13 residues. The CDR3 is CASSVEPYNEQFF. The CDR3 nucleotides read TGTGCCAGCAGCGTAGAACCGTACAATGAGCAGTTCTTC. Complete variable domain (other parts from reference TRBV9 and TRBJ2-1): DSGVTQTPKHLITATGQRVTLRCSPRSGDLSVYWYQQSLDQGLQFLIQYYNGEERAKGNILERFSAQQFPDLHSELNLSSLELGDSALYFCASSVEPYNEQFFGPGTRLTVL.

The table lists this clonotype with many counts. The rearrangement joins TRBV9 to TRBJ2-7; TRBD2 agrees at 11 bases. Germline V lookup: CDR1 SGDLS, CDR2 YYNGEE. The CDR3 covers 14 residues. V dropped 4 bases and J dropped 4; count of bases not matched to a gene: 4. The CDR3 protein is CASSYGLAGYEQYF. CDR3 coding DNA: TGTGCCAGCAGCTATGGACTAGCGGGTTACGAGCAGTACTTC.

This clonotype was observed many times. The rearrangement links TRBV9 to TRBJ1-4, with D tentatively TRBD1 (6 bases). The V and J ends lost 4 bases and 4 bases respectively, with 14 bases between them. The CDR3 contains 15 residues. The germline V gene encodes CDR1 SGDLS and CDR2 YYNGEE. CDR3 protein: CASSPRTARNEKLFF. CDR3 nucleotides: TGTGCCAGCAGCCCACGGACAGCTCGTAATGAAAAACTGTTTTTT. Drawing the rest from reference TRBV9 and TRBJ1-4, the complete variable domain is DSGVTQTPKHLITATGQRVTLRCSPRSGDLSVYWYQQSLDQGLQFLIQYYNGEERAKGNILERFSAQQFPDLHSELNLSSLELGDSALYFCASSPRTARNEKLFFGSGTQLSVL.

This clonotype was detected ten times or more. V gene TRBV9 combines with J gene TRBJ2-2, with TRBD2 matching over 10 bases. V trimming: 0 bases; J trimming: 6 bases; junction bases outside the gene matches: 5. The CDR3 has 16 residues. Germline V gene lookup returns CDR1 SGDLS and CDR2 YYNGEE. The DNA for the CDR3 is TGTGCCAGCAGCGTAGGAGCGGGGGGGCGGTCCGGGGAGCTGTTTTTT. Translation: CASSVGAGGRSGELFF.

In its sample, this clonotype ranks as medium-sized. The chain employs TRBV9 and TRBJ1-1; a weak D match, TRBD1 (5 bases). Trimming cost V 3 bases and J 4 bases, with 10 bases left between them. CDR1 is SGDLS and CDR2 is YYNGEE in the germline V gene. CDR3 size: 13 residues. The CDR3 sequence: CASSGTGITEAFF. The CDR3 nucleotides read TGTGCCAGCAGCGGAACAGGTATCACTGAAGCTTTCTTT.

The chain couples TRBV9 to TRBJ2-1; 7 bases align to TRBD2. The germline V gene has CDR1 SGDLS and CDR2 YYNGEE. This CDR3 is 12 amino acids long. Unmatched junction bases numbered 5, after V lost 7 bases and J lost 7 bases. CDR3 sequence reads: CASRRERNEQFF. Written as DNA, the CDR3 is TGTGCCAGCCGGCGGGAGAGAAATGAGCAGTTCTTC.

This clonotype was seen repeatedly, ten times or more. J is TRBJ2-5 and V is TRBV9; D uncertain. The CDR3 contains 13 residues. The germline gives CDR1 SGDLS, CDR2 YYNGEE. The V end was cut by 4 bases, the J end by 2 bases, with 9 bases between. The CDR3 sequence: CASSLPPQETQYF. CDR3 sequence (DNA): TGTGCCAGCAGCCTGCCTCCTCAAGAGACCCAGTACTTC.

This clonotype has a count of ten or more. The chain carries TRBV9 and TRBJ2-5; D might be TRBD2 (6 bases). Germline V CDR1 and CDR2: SGDLS, YYNGEE. V lost 1 base and J 4 bases, leaving 11 bases between the germline ends. The CDR3 is 14 amino acids. CDR3 loop: CASSVNMGGETQYF. The DNA for the CDR3 is TGTGCCAGCAGCGTAAATATGGGGGGAGAGACCCAGTACTTC.

V usage is TRBV9 and J usage is TRBJ1-1, with D unclear. CDR3 length: 15 residues. The V and J ends lost 2 bases and 5 bases respectively, with 16 bases between them. CDR1 is SGDLS and CDR2 is YYNGEE in the germline V gene. In DNA, the CDR3 is TGTGCCAGCAGCGTGATGGGTGCCGGAACGACTGAAGCTTTCTTT. Translated: CASSVMGAGTTEAFF.

This clonotype was seen at least ten times. The chain carries TRBV9 and TRBJ2-2, with D perhaps matching TRBD1 or TRBD2 (6 bases each). This CDR3 spans 13 amino acids. CDR1 is SGDLS and CDR2 is YYNGEE in the germline V gene. Trimming removed 5 bases from V and 6 bases from J, with 11 bases in between. CDR3 residues: CASRVGGSGELFF. The DNA for the CDR3 is TGTGCCAGCAGAGTGGGGGGCTCCGGGGAGCTGTTTTTT.

The table lists this clonotype with many counts. The chain uses TRBV9 and TRBJ2-2; tentatively, D is TRBD1 (5 bases). The CDR3 consists of 12 residues. In germline, CDR1 is SGDLS, CDR2 YYNGEE. The V gene lost 5 bases and the J gene lost 3 bases, with 5 bases spanning the gap. CDR3 in DNA: TGTGCCAGCAGAGGGGACACCGGGGAGCTGTTTTTT. It specifies CASRGDTGELFF. The entire variable domain, with the rest obtained from reference TRBV9 and TRBJ2-2, is as follows: DSGVTQTPKHLITATGQRVTLRCSPRSGDLSVYWYQQSLDQGLQFLIQYYNGEERAKGNILERFSAQQFPDLHSELNLSSLELGDSALYFCASRGDTGELFFGEGSRLTVL.

This clonotype was counted many times. V gene TRBV6-2 or TRBV6-3 combines with J gene TRBJ2-3, with a weak D call TRBD2 (5 bases). This CDR3 region has 17 residues. With 7 bases removed from V and 0 bases from J, the gap between germline ends came to 20 bases. Germline CDR1 reads MNHEY; CDR2 reads SVGEGT. CDR3 amino acids: CASILPKSGESTDTQYF. For the CDR3, the DNA is TGTGCCAGCATCCTGCCCAAGTCCGGGGAGAGCACAGATACGCAGTATTTT.

This clonotype appeared many times. The chain carries TRBV9 and TRBJ1-6; no firm D call. The CDR3 is made up of 13 amino acids. Germline V gene data show CDR1 as SGDLS and CDR2 as YYNGEE. V lost 4 bases and J lost 8, with 10 bases in between. CDR3 protein: CASSTLGDSPLHF. The CDR3 DNA reads as TGTGCCAGCAGCACCCTTGGAGATTCACCCCTCCACTTT.

The sample holds many counts of this clonotype. This sequence joins TRBV9 and TRBJ2-1; D might be TRBD2 (6 bases). This CDR3 is built from 18 residues. V gave up 0 bases and J gave up 0 bases, with 16 bases separating them. CDR1 and CDR2 from the germline V gene are SGDLS and YYNGEE. The CDR3 sequence is CASSVAPRLGSSYNEQFF. Written as DNA, the CDR3 is TGTGCCAGCAGCGTAGCTCCCCGACTAGGCAGCTCCTACAATGAGCAGTTCTTC.

This clonotype was seen at least ten times. V gene TRBV9 combines with J gene TRBJ1-1, with TRBD1 matching over 9 bases. After removal of 3 bases from V and 1 base from J, the junction contained 4 bases not matched to a gene. Germline V gene lookup returns CDR1 SGDLS and CDR2 YYNGEE. CDR3 length: 15 residues. The chain's CDR3 is CASSAGQGGNTEAFF. In DNA form, the CDR3 reads TGTGCCAGCAGCGCGGGACAGGGCGGGAACACTGAAGCTTTCTTT. The complete variable domain, with remaining parts taken from reference TRBV9 and TRBJ1-1, reads DSGVTQTPKHLITATGQRVTLRCSPRSGDLSVYWYQQSLDQGLQFLIQYYNGEERAKGNILERFSAQQFPDLHSELNLSSLELGDSALYFCASSAGQGGNTEAFFGQGTRLTVV.